The T cell receptor (beta chain) described here comes from a study of a mutant IDH1 vaccine in newly diagnosed glioma. On the study more broadly: Administration of eight vaccinations to patients took place in weeks 1, 3, 5, 7, 11, 15, 19, 23. Males made up about 60% and females about 40% of treated patients, whose mean age was roughly 40 years.

The sample's time point: week 5, during vaccination. Doses of 300 ug of mutant IDH1 20-mer peptide were given with topical imiquimod. Donors harbored newly found WHO grade 3 or 4 IDH1-mutant, ATRX-lost astrocytomas. Using immunoSEQ multiplex PCR, the repertoire was profiled, and TCRdb retains in-frame clones only, with some absent. The data contain roughly 62,000 clones, around 84% of them singletons. This clone is a singleton in its sample. Its target is not known. The receptor was derived from a woman aged 50 to 65 with glioma. Material: PBMCs, obtained from a glioma patient whose treatment included an IDH1 peptide vaccine.

This CDR3 reads CASSLARGNTGELFF. In DNA, the CDR3 is TGTGCCAGCAGCTTAGCCAGGGGTAACACCGGGGAGCTGTTTTTT. The V and J genes are TRBV11-3 and TRBJ2-2; a possible D gene is TRBD1 (6 bases). Per germline, CDR1 SGHNT and CDR2 YENEEA. The CDR3 runs 15 residues. Trimming left V 1 base short and J 2 bases short, with 8 bases between.